This record looks at one T cell receptor beta chain sequence and its context. Antigen unknown. Germline CDR1 and CDR2: SGHNT and YYREEE (reference sequence). The CDR3 totals 12 residues. Trimming at V came to 7 bases and at J to 6 bases, leaving 3 bases not matched to a gene. This specimen belongs to a study of OX40 agonist ivuxolimab in advanced cancers. Systemic immunosuppression or autoimmune disease history was grounds to exclude patients. Overall study findings and caveats: More expanded clones were found, on average, in CD8+ than in CD4+ T cells. The CD4+ and CD8+ T cells in the blood had expanded clonally by week 6 at 0.1 to 3.0 mg/kg.

Clones were read by immunoSEQ multiplex PCR, and TCRdb kept only the in-frame ones, dropping some. The profile covers 50,000 to 70,000 clones, with over 80% appearing a single time and 3.5% to 4% taken by the ten largest. The clonotype originates from an adult with an advanced solid tumor such as melanoma, head and neck, liver or kidney cancer. The sample was CD4+ or CD8+ T cells sorted from blood, taken in a trial of the OX40 agonist ivuxolimab. This chain connects TRBV5-4 to TRBJ2-4; TRBD2 matches at 8 bases. The CDR3 protein is CASHGGGNIQYF. CDR3 bases: TGTGCCAGCCACGGGGGGGGAAACATTCAGTACTTC.